A single sample gave rise to the 8 T cell receptor beta chains below, sequenced in a study of beta chain features in type 1 diabetes. Findings and caveats of the study: Shortening of TCRB CDR3s, moderate but significant, appeared in all four CD4+ subsets of Type 1 diabetes patients.

Isolated RNA was reverse transcribed in full, so expressed TCRB transcripts were sequenced. TCRdb's copy holds only in-frame clones and misses some; the assay was immunoSEQ multiplex PCR. In the table there are about 740,000 clones, over 10% of which are singletons. Antigen specificity for these receptors is unknown. Sequencing was carried out using naive CD4+ T cells from blood. These TCRs come from a young man with type 1 diabetes.

This clone occurred a few times. This chain uses TRBV5-1 with TRBJ2-2; no firm D call. Germline CDR1 reads SGHRS; CDR2 reads YFSETQ. The CDR3 covers 12 residues. The V end was cut by 1 base, the J end by 8 bases, with 6 bases between. This chain's CDR3 is CASSLTVGELFF. The CDR3 DNA is TGCGCCAGCAGCTTGACTGTTGGGGAGCTGTTTTTT.

This clone was detected a few times. This chain connects TRBV4-1 to TRBJ1-1; the D is unclear. This CDR3 is built from 15 residues. Trimming took 0 bases from V and 2 from J, leaving 10 bases between them. CDR1 MGHRA and CDR2 YSYEKL come from the germline V gene. The CDR3 DNA follows: TGCGCCAGCAGCCAAGATAGCCGGGATAACACTGAAGCTTTCTTT. Protein sequence: CASSQDSRDNTEAFF.

Comments on this clone: At one end, the junction sequence differs from germline, possibly due to a read error. This chain links TRBV9 with TRBJ1-2; TRBD1 might be the D (5 bases). From germline, CDR1 is SGDLS and CDR2 YYNGEE. This CDR3 is built from 12 residues. The DNA of the CDR3 is TGTGCCGGCAGCGTCGACAGCTATGGCTACACCTTC. It codes for CAGSVDSYGYTF.

This clone occurred a few times. The sample contains more than one DNA sequence encoding this CDR3. This chain links TRBV5-1 with TRBJ1-2; tentatively, D is TRBD1 (5 bases). The CDR3 length is 13 residues. The germline V and J ends were trimmed by 4 bases and 4 bases, with 11 bases remaining between them. From germline, CDR1 is SGHRS and CDR2 YFSETQ. CDR3 coding DNA: TGCGCCAGCAGCCCGGGACGGCTCTATGGCTACACCTTC. This translates into CASSPGRLYGYTF.

This clone has a single count. The rearrangement joins TRBV2 to TRBJ1-4, with TRBD1 identical over 8 bases. CDR3 length equals 14 residues. Looked up from germline, CDR1 is SNHLY and CDR2 is FYNNEI. J gave up 7 bases and V 7 bases, and 8 bases lay outside the gene matches. CDR3 in DNA: TGTGCCAGCACCCTACAGGGGGTGGGTGAAAAACTGTTTTTT. Translation gives CASTLQGVGEKLFF.

The V gene is TRBV29-1, the J gene TRBJ2-1; possibly TRBD1 for D (5 bases). Germline CDR1 is SQVTM and CDR2 is ANQGSEA. The CDR3 extends over 13 amino acids. V was shortened by 4 bases and J by 2 bases, with 9 bases between the two germline ends. The chain's CDR3 is CSVVTGAYNEQFF. The DNA for the CDR3 is TGCAGCGTTGTTACAGGAGCCTACAATGAGCAGTTCTTC.

About this clone itself: Other DNA variants within this sample encode the same CDR3. V gene TRBV18 combines with J gene TRBJ2-7; TRBD1 agrees at 7 bases. CDR3 length equals 12 residues. V shed 6 bases, J shed 5 bases, and the junction held 4 bases outside the gene matches. From germline, CDR1 is KGHSH and CDR2 LQKENI. Here the CDR3 DNA reads TGTGCCAGCTCGCTCGACAGGGACGAGCAGTACTTC. Protein sequence: CASSLDRDEQYF.

This clone has only a few counts. This rearrangement joins TRBV10-2 to TRBJ2-1, with a possible D match to TRBD1 (5 bases). Deletions cut 7 bases from V and 6 bases from J, with 16 bases between. The CDR3 length is 14 residues. From germline, CDR1 is WSHSY and CDR2 SAAADI. Written as DNA, the CDR3 is TGCGCCAGCAAAGGGCAGGGAAGCCTCAATGAGCAGTTCTTC. Its protein product is CASKGQGSLNEQFF.